The present T cell receptor (beta chain) was sequenced within a study of patients and donors after allogeneic stem cell transplantation. This clonotype showed up many times. This CDR3 contains 19 residues. Germline V gene sequence: CDR1 MNHEY, CDR2 SVGAGI. Trimming took 0 bases from V and 3 from J; bases not matched to a gene: 10. TCRdb redid the calling of the RT-PCR reads with MiXCR, one entry per CDR3 protein. The sample shows nearly 20,000 distinct CDR3 sequences, approximately 5% of them seen only once. The rearrangement uses TRBV6-5 and TRBJ1-6; TRBD1 aligns across 8 bases. The specimen sequenced was blood, either unsorted or a sorted T cell fraction (not recorded which). The receptor's source is a human donor who was either an allogeneic HSCT recipient or a stem cell or donor lymphocyte infusion donor (not recorded which). It is not recorded whose cells these are; they may come from a transplant donor. The chain's CDR3 is CASSYSRPPGGDYNSPLHF. In nucleotides, the CDR3 is TGTGCCAGCAGTTACTCGAGACCCCCAGGGGGCGACTATAATTCACCCCTCCACTTT.